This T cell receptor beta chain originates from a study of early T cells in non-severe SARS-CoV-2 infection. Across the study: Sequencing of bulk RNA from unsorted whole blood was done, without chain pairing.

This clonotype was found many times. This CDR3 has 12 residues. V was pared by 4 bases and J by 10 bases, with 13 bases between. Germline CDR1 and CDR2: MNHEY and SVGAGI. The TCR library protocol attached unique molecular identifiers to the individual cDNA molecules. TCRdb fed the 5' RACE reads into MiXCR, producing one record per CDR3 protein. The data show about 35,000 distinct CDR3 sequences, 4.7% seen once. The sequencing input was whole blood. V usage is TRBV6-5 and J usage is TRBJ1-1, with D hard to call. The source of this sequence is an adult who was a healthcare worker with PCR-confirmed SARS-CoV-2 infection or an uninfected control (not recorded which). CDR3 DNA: TGTGCCAGCAGTTTGGCTGGTTGGGGAGCTTTCTTT. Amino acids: CASSLAGWGAFF.